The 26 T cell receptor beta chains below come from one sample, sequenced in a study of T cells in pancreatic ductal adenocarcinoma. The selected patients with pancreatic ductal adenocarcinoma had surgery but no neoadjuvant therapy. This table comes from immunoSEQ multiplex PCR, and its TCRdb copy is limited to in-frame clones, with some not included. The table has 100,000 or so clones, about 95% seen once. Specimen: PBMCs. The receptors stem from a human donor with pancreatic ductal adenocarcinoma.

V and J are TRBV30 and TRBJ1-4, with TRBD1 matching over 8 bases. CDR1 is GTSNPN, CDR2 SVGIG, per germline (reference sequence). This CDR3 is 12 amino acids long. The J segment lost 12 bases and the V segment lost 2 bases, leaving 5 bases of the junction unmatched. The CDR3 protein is CAWSRQGPELFF. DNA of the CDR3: TGTGCCTGGAGTCGACAGGGGCCCGAACTGTTTTTT.

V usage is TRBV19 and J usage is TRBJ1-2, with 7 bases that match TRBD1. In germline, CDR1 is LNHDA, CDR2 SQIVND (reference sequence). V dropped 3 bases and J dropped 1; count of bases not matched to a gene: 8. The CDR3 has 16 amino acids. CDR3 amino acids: CASSIRGQTLNYGYTF. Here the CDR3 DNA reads TGTGCCAGTAGTATTAGGGGACAGACCCTTAACTATGGCTACACCTTC.

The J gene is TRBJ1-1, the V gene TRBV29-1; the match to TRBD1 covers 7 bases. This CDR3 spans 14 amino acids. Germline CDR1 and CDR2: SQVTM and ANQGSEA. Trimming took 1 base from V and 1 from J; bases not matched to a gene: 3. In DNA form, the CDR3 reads TGCAGCGTTGAAGGGGGGGACAGGAACACTGAAGCTTTCTTT. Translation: CSVEGGDRNTEAFF. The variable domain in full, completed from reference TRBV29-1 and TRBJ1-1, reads SAVISQKPSRDICQRGTSLTIQCQVDSQVTMMFWYRQQPGQSLTLIATANQGSEATYESGFVIDKFPISRPNLTFSTLTVSNMSPEDSSIYLCSVEGGDRNTEAFFGQGTRLTVV.

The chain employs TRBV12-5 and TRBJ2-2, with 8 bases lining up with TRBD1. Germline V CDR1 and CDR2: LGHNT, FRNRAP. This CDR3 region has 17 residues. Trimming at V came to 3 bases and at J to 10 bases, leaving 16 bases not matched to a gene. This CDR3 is CASGFDTGQGPNVELFF. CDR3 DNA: TGTGCTAGTGGTTTTGACACCGGACAGGGACCGAACGTGGAGCTGTTTTTT.

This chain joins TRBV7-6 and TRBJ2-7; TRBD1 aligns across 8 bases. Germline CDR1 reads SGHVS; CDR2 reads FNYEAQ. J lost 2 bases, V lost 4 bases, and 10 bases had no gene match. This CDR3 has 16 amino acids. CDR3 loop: CASSSYRGKMPYEQYF. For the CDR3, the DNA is TGTGCCAGCAGCTCATACAGGGGGAAAATGCCCTACGAGCAGTACTTC. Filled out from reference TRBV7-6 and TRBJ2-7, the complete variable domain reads GAGVSQSPRYKVTKRGQDVALRCDPISGHVSLYWYRQALGQGPEFLTYFNYEAQQDKSGLPNDRFSAERPEGSISTLTIQRTEQRDSAMYRCASSSYRGKMPYEQYFGPGTRLTVT.

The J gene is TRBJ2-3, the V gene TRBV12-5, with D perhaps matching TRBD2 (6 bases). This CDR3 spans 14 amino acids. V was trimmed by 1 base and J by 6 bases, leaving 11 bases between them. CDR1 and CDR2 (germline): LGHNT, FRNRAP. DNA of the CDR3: TGTGCTAGTGGTTTGGCTTGGGCGGGGGATACGCAGTATTTT. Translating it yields CASGLAWAGDTQYF.

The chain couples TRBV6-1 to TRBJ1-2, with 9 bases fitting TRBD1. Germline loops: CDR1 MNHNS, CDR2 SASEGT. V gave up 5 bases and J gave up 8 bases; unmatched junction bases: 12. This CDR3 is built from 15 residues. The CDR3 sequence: CASSLRPGQGGGYTF. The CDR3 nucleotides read TGTGCCAGCAGTTTACGTCCGGGACAGGGCGGGGGCTACACCTTC.

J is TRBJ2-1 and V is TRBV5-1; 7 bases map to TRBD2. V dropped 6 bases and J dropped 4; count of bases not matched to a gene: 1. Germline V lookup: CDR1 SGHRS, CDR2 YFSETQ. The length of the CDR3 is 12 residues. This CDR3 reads CASTSGYNEQFF. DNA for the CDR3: TGCGCCAGCACTAGCGGTTACAATGAGCAGTTCTTC.

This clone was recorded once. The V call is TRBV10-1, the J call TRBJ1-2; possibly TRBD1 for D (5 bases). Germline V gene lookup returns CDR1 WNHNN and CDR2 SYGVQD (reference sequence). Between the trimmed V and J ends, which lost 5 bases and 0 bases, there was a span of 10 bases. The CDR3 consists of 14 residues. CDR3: CASSQGRTNYGYTF. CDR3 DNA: TGCGCCAGCAGTCAGGGTCGGACTAACTATGGCTACACCTTC.

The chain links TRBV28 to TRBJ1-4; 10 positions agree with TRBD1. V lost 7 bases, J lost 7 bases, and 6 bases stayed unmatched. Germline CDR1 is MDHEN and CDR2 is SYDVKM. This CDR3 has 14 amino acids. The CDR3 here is CASKGGTGVEKLFF. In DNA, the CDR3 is TGTGCCAGCAAAGGCGGGACAGGGGTTGAAAAACTGTTTTTT.

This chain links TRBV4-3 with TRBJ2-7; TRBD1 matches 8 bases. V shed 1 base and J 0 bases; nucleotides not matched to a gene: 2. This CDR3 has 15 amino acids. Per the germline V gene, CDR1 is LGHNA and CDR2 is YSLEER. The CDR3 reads CASSQGTGPSYEQYF. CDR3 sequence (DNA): TGCGCCAGCAGCCAAGGGACAGGGCCCTCCTACGAGCAGTACTTC.

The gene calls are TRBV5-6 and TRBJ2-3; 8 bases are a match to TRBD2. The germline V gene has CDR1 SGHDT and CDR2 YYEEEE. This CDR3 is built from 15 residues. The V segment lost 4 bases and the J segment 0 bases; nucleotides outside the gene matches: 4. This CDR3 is CASSPIAGSTDTQYF. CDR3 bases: TGTGCCAGCAGCCCCATAGCGGGAAGCACAGATACGCAGTATTTT. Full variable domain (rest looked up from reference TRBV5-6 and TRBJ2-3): DAGVTQSPTHLIKTRGQQVTLRCSPKSGHDTVSWYQQALGQGPQFIFQYYEEEERQRGNFPDRFSGHQFPNYSSELNVNALLLGDSALYLCASSPIAGSTDTQYFGPGTRLTVL.

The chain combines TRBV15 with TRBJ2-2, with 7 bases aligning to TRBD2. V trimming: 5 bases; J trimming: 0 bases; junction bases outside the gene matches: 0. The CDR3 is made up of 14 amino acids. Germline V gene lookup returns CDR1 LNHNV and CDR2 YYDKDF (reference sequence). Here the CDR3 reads CATSLAANTGELFF. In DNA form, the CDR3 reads TGTGCCACCAGCCTAGCGGCGAACACCGGGGAGCTGTTTTTT.

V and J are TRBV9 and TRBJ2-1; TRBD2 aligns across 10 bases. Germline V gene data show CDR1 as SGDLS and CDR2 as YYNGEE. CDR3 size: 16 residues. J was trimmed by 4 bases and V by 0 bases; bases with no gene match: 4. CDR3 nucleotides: TGTGCCAGCAGCGTAGGAGGGACTAGCGCGTACAATGAGCAGTTCTTC. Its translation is CASSVGGTSAYNEQFF.

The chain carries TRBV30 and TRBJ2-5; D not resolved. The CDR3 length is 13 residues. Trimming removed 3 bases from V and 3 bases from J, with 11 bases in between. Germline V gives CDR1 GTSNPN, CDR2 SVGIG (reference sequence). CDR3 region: CAWRGDPKETQYF. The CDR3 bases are TGTGCCTGGAGAGGAGACCCTAAAGAGACCCAGTACTTC.

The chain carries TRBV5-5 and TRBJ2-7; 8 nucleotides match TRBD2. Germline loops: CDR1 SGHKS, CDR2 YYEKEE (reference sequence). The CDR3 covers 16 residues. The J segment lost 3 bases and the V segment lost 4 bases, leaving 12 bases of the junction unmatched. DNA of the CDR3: TGTGCCAGCAGCACGACAGGTAGCGGGGTCGGCTACGAGCAGTACTTC. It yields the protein CASSTTGSGVGYEQYF. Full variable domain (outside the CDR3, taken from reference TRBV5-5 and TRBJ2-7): DAGVTQSPTHLIKTRGQQVTLRCSPISGHKSVSWYQQVLGQGPQFIFQYYEKEERGRGNFPDRFSARQFPNYSSELNVNALLLGDSALYLCASSTTGSGVGYEQYFGPGTRLTVT.

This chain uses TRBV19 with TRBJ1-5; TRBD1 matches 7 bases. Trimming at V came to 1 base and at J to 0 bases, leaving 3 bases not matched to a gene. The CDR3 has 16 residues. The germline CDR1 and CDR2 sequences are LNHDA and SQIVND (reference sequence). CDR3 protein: CASSIGAGGSNQPQHF. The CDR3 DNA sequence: TGTGCCAGTAGTATAGGGGCAGGGGGTAGCAATCAGCCCCAGCATTTT.

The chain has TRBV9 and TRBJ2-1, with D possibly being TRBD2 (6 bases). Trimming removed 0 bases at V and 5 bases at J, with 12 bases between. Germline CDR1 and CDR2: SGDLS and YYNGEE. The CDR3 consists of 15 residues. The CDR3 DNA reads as TGTGCCAGCAGCGTAGCTCGGGGAGGAGACAATGAGCAGTTCTTC. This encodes CASSVARGGDNEQFF.

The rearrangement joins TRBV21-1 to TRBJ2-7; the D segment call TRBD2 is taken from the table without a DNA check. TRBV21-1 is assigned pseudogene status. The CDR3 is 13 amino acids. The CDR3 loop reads CASTLALHYEQYF. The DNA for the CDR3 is TGTGCCAGCACACTAGCGTTACACTACGAGCAGTACTTC.

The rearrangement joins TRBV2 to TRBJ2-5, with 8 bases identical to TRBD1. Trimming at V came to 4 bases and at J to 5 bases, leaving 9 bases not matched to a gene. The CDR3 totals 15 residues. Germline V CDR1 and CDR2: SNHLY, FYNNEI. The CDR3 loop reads CASSGQGTKSETQYF. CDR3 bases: TGTGCCAGCAGTGGACAGGGGACGAAGTCGGAGACCCAGTACTTC.

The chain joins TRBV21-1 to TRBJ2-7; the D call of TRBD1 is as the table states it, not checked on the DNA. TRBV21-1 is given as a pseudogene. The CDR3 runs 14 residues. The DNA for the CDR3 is TGTGCCAGCAGCAGGCGACAGGGCCCCTACGAGCAGTACTTC. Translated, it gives CASSRRQGPYEQYF.

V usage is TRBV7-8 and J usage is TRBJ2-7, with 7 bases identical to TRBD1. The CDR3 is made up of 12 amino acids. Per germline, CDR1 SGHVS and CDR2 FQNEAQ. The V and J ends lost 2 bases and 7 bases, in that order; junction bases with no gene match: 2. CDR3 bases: TGTGCCAGCAGCTTAAGGGGGCAAGAGCAGTACTTC. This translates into CASSLRGQEQYF.

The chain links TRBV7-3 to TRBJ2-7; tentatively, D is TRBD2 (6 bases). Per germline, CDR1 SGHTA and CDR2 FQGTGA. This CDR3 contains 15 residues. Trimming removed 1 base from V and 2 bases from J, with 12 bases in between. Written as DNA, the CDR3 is TGTGCCAGCAGCTTAAGGTGGCGGGGCCCCTACGAGCAGTACTTC. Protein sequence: CASSLRWRGPYEQYF.

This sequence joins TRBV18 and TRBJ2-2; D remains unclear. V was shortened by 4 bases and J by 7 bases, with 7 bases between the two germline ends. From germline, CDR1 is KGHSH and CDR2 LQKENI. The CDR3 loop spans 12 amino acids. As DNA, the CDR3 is TGTGCCAGCTCACACTATGGCGGGGAGCTGTTTTTT. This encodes CASSHYGGELFF.

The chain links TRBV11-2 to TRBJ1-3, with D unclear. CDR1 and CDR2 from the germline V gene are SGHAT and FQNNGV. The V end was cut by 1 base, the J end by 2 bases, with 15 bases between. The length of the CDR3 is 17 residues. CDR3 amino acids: CASSLGLRGAAGNTIYF. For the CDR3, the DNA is TGTGCCAGCAGCTTAGGACTACGGGGAGCGGCTGGAAACACCATATATTTT.

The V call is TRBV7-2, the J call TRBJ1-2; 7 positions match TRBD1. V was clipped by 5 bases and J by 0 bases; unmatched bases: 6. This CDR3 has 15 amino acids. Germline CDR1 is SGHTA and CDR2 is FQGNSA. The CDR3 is CASSSPDRANYGYTF. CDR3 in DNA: TGTGCCAGCAGCAGCCCCGACAGGGCTAACTATGGCTACACCTTC. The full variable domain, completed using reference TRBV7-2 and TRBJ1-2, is GAGVSQSPSNKVTEKGKDVELRCDPISGHTALYWYRQSLGQGLEFLIYFQGNSAPDKSGLPSDRFSAERTGGSVSTLTIQRTQQEDSAVYLCASSSPDRANYGYTFGSGTRLTVV.